The 21 T cell receptor beta chains below all came from one sample that was sequenced in a study of shared clonotypes between healthy human individuals (dated by TCRdb to the early 2020s). Libraries were made using the immunoSEQ multiplex PCR assay. The source is immuneACCESS, and TCRdb retained only in-frame sequences with V and J called. Part of the clones is not carried over; for the studies checked, unresolved V genes explain less than half of this, and the remainder is unexplained. The sample table lists about 590,000 clones, 95% to 96% of them with a count of one. The ten biggest clones cover 0.09% to 0.13% of the sample. CD8 naive samples were CD45RO-negative cells positively selected for CCR7, giving a CD45RA+CCR7+ population that excluded TemRA cells. The sequenced material came from naive CD8+ T cells sorted from blood. The cell subset or site label, read with the paper, signifies: CD45RA+CCR7+. The receptors originated from a woman aged 25 to 39 in good health.

The V and J genes are TRBV27 and TRBJ1-2, with 8 bases matching TRBD1. The CDR3 consists of 18 residues. V shed 6 bases and J 0 bases; nucleotides not matched to a gene: 15. CDR1 is MNHEY, CDR2 SMNVEV, per germline (reference sequence). The CDR3 coding sequence is TGTGCCAGCAGCCTTACTCCGGACAGGGTTCTTTCTAACTATGGCTACACCTTC. Amino acid sequence: CASSLTPDRVLSNYGYTF.

The CDR3 bases are TGTGCCAGCAGCCAGGCCATTTTAGCGGGAGTTTACTTC. Translation: CASSQAILAGVYF. This chain links TRBV14 with TRBJ2-7; 9 bases are shared with TRBD2. The germline CDR1 and CDR2 sequences are SGHDN and FVKESK. V lost 3 bases and J lost 13; bases outside the gene matches: 10. The CDR3 covers 13 residues. The full variable domain, in which reference TRBV14 and TRBJ2-7 provide the parts outside the CDR3, is EAGVTQFPSHSVIEKGQTVTLRCDPISGHDNLYWYRRVMGKEIKFLLHFVKESKQDESGMPNNRFLAERTGGTYSTLKVQPAELEDSGVYFCASSQAILAGVYFGPGTRLTVT.

This chain joins TRBV27 and TRBJ1-1, with no clear D. Per the germline V gene, CDR1 is MNHEY and CDR2 is SMNVEV (reference sequence). Trimming took 5 bases from V and 0 from J, leaving 10 bases between them. The CDR3 spans 14 residues. CDR3 nucleotide sequence: TGTGCCAGCAGTAACGGACGGGTGAACACTGAAGCTTTCTTT. Residues: CASSNGRVNTEAFF.

Here the CDR3 DNA reads TGTGCCAGTAGTATTGGTGGGTACAATGAGCAGTTCTTC. Its translation: CASSIGGYNEQFF. V gene TRBV19 combines with J gene TRBJ2-1; D gene uncertain. The V gene's germline CDR1 is LNHDA and CDR2 SQIVND (reference sequence). The CDR3 length is 13 residues. Deletions cut 3 bases from V and 4 bases from J, with 7 bases between.

The chain couples TRBV28 to TRBJ2-1; D may be TRBD2 (6 bases). The germline V gene has CDR1 MDHEN and CDR2 SYDVKM. CDR3 size: 11 residues. Trimming stripped 8 bases from V and 6 bases from J, with 8 bases between. The CDR3 loop is CASLAPNEQFF. CDR3 bases: TGTGCCAGCCTAGCGCCCAATGAGCAGTTCTTC. The full variable domain, rest sourced from reference TRBV28 and TRBJ2-1, is DVKVTQSSRYLVKRTGEKVFLECVQDMDHENMFWYRQDPGLGLRLIYFSYDVKMKEKGDIPEGYSVSREKKERFSLILESASTNQTSMYLCASLAPNEQFFGPGTRLTVL.

The rearrangement uses TRBV6-6 and TRBJ2-7, with D tentatively TRBD1 (5 bases). Germline V gene lookup returns CDR1 MNHNY and CDR2 SVGAGI (reference sequence). This CDR3 has 12 amino acids. V lost 9 bases and J lost 2, with 11 bases in between. The CDR3, as DNA: TGTGCCAGTTCCGACAGCCCCTACGAGCAGTACTTC. Encoded protein: CASSDSPYEQYF.

The chain couples TRBV6-6 to TRBJ1-4; the D gene is possibly TRBD1 (6 bases). There are 14 residues in the CDR3. The V gene lost 5 bases and the J gene lost 8 bases, with 15 bases spanning the gap. Germline CDR1 reads MNHNY; CDR2 reads SVGAGI (reference sequence). CDR3 in amino acids: CASSHTGSGEKLFF. CDR3 nucleotide sequence: TGTGCCAGCAGTCACACAGGGAGCGGCGAAAAACTGTTTTTT.

This chain links TRBV23-1 with TRBJ2-7; 7 bases fit TRBD1. TRBV23-1 is designated an ORF whose function remains uncertain. V trimming: 6 bases; J trimming: 5 bases; junction bases outside the gene matches: 22. The CDR3 contains 18 residues. The CDR3 is CASRLRSGTEKKVDEQYF. In DNA, the CDR3 is TGCGCCAGCAGACTCCGCTCCGGGACAGAAAAAAAGGTGGACGAGCAGTACTTC.

The CDR3 region has the DNA TGTGCCAGCAGCCAATGGGGCTACGAGCAGTACTTC. Translating it yields CASSQWGYEQYF. The rearrangement uses TRBV14 and TRBJ2-7; D ambiguous. Trimming removed 2 bases at V and 3 bases at J, with 5 bases between. This CDR3 region has 12 residues. From germline, CDR1 is SGHDN and CDR2 FVKESK.

The J gene is TRBJ2-7, the V gene TRBV19, with TRBD2 matching 7 bases. CDR1 LNHDA and CDR2 SQIVND come from the germline V gene (reference sequence). CDR3 length: 15 amino acids. V gave up 1 base and J gave up 4 bases; unmatched junction bases: 7. The CDR3 spells CASSIVAGVGYEQYF. In nucleotides, the CDR3 is TGTGCCAGTAGTATAGTTGCGGGAGTCGGATACGAGCAGTACTTC.

The chain links TRBV27 to TRBJ2-1, with TRBD2 matching over 8 bases. V was pared by 6 bases and J by 3 bases, with 10 bases of the junction left unmatched. The CDR3 spans 16 residues. Germline lookup yields CDR1 MNHEY and CDR2 SMNVEV (reference sequence). This CDR3 reads CASSPRPGLVYNEQFF. The CDR3, as DNA: TGTGCCAGCAGCCCCCGTCCGGGACTAGTCTACAATGAGCAGTTCTTC.

As regards this clone: Additional DNA sequences in this sample encode the identical CDR3. This chain's CDR3 is CASSWTSGNYEQYF. The DNA of the CDR3 is TGTGCCAGTAGTTGGACTAGCGGCAACTACGAGCAGTACTTC. The chain couples TRBV19 to TRBJ2-7, with 10 nucleotides matching TRBD2. The CDR3 length is 14 residues. J gave up 3 bases and V 5 bases, and 4 bases lay outside the gene matches. Germline-derived CDR1 and CDR2 are LNHDA and SQIVND (reference sequence).

The chain joins TRBV5-1 to TRBJ2-1; 13 bases are shared with TRBD2. Trimming cost V 5 bases and J 6 bases; bases outside gene matches: 11. The CDR3 totals 17 residues. Germline-derived CDR1 and CDR2 are SGHRS and YFSETQ. This CDR3 reads CASRRGTSGKGSNEQFF. DNA for the CDR3: TGCGCCAGCAGGCGAGGGACTAGCGGGAAAGGCTCCAATGAGCAGTTCTTC.

The V and J genes are TRBV28 and TRBJ2-3; 9 nucleotides match TRBD1. The CDR3 extends over 12 amino acids. V gave up 7 bases and J gave up 5 bases; unmatched junction bases: 1. Looked up from germline, CDR1 is MDHEN and CDR2 is SYDVKM. The CDR3 loop is CASKDRGDTQYF. The CDR3 DNA reads TGTGCCAGCAAGGACAGGGGAGATACGCAGTATTTT.

The rearrangement links TRBV28 to TRBJ2-7, with 7 bases identical to TRBD1. The CDR3 covers 14 residues. V was pared by 1 base and J by 5 bases, with 5 bases of the junction left unmatched. CDR1 is MDHEN and CDR2 is SYDVKM in the germline V gene. This chain's CDR3 is CASSLSQGSDEQYF. DNA for the CDR3: TGTGCCAGCAGTTTATCACAGGGGTCCGACGAGCAGTACTTC.

The chain couples TRBV7-8 to TRBJ2-7; no reliable D call. The CDR3 has 14 residues. Germline CDR1 and CDR2: SGHVS and FQNEAQ. V was pared by 1 base and J by 2 bases, with 9 bases between. The CDR3: CASSLVDSTYEQYF. In nucleotides, the CDR3 is TGTGCCAGCAGCTTAGTCGATAGCACCTACGAGCAGTACTTC.

This rearrangement joins TRBV7-7 to TRBJ2-1; D gene unclear. Trimming left V 1 base short and J 8 bases short, with 18 bases between. Germline CDR1 and CDR2: SSHAT and FNYEAQ (reference sequence). The CDR3 has 16 amino acids. The CDR3 loop reads CASSLEVGRALDEQFF. The CDR3 DNA reads as TGTGCCAGCAGCTTAGAGGTCGGCAGAGCCTTGGATGAGCAGTTCTTC. Filled out from reference TRBV7-7 and TRBJ2-1, the complete variable domain reads GAGVSQSPRYKVTKRGQDVTLRCDPISSHATLYWYQQALGQGPEFLTYFNYEAQPDKSGLPSDRFSAERPEGSISTLTIQRTEQRDSAMYRCASSLEVGRALDEQFFGPGTRLTVL.

The V gene is TRBV27, the J gene TRBJ2-1; 11 nucleotides line up with TRBD1. In germline, CDR1 is MNHEY, CDR2 SMNVEV (reference sequence). CDR3 length equals 15 residues. V lost 2 bases and J lost 9; bases outside the gene matches: 6. CDR3 sequence reads: CASSLGTGGRSEQFF. CDR3 coding DNA: TGTGCCAGCAGTTTAGGGACAGGGGGTCGTAGTGAGCAGTTCTTC.

The chain has TRBV6-5 and TRBJ1-5; TRBD1 might be the D (5 bases). The CDR3 totals 13 residues. V gave up 2 bases and J gave up 5 bases, with 7 bases separating them. Germline V gene sequence: CDR1 MNHEY, CDR2 SVGAGI. The CDR3 loop reads CASSYDRYQPQHF. CDR3 coding DNA: TGTGCCAGCAGTTACGACAGATATCAGCCCCAGCATTTT.

This clone has only one observation. The V and J genes are TRBV6-5 and TRBJ2-7; a weak D match, TRBD2 (6 bases). The V and J ends lost 2 bases and 6 bases respectively, with 14 bases between them. CDR1 and CDR2 (germline): MNHEY, SVGAGI. This CDR3 region has 14 residues. CDR3 sequence reads: CASSYASVSSEQYF. DNA for the CDR3: TGTGCCAGCAGTTACGCTAGCGTAAGCTCCGAGCAGTACTTC.

This chain uses TRBV4-1 with TRBJ1-1; D remains unclear. Germline V gene lookup returns CDR1 MGHRA and CDR2 YSYEKL. The V gene lost 3 bases and the J gene lost 3 bases, with 8 bases spanning the gap. The CDR3 runs 13 residues. The CDR3 nucleotides read TGCGCCAGCAGCCATAGGATATACACTGAAGCTTTCTTT. It translates to CASSHRIYTEAFF.